One T cell receptor (beta chain) is described in this entry. This CDR3 spans 15 amino acids. Trimming left V 4 bases short and J 7 bases short, with 16 bases between. Germline values: CDR1 SGHVS, CDR2 FQNEAQ. Authors' data handling: From reference gene primer amplification, estimates of nucleated cell counts were derived. Generated by immunoSEQ multiplex PCR, the TCRdb table keeps only in-frame clones and is missing some. D and trimming were read from the DNA, whereas the V and J calls and clone size are those reported in that table. The table lists some 130,000 clones, approximately 82% of them singletons. The data were obtained in a study of blood T cell repertoires in COVID-19. Looking at the study overall: Samples came from the United States, Italy and Spain, spanning acute and convalescent COVID-19.

The chain recombines TRBV7-8 with TRBJ1-4; perhaps TRBD1 as D (6 bases). The source of this sequence is a man aged 35-49 years with active or convalescent COVID-19. The sample taken for sequencing was peripheral blood. The CDR3 sequence is CASSSYREEGEKLFF. The CDR3 DNA follows: TGTGCCAGCAGCTCCTACAGGGAAGAGGGTGAAAAACTGTTTTTT. Complete variable domain (other parts from reference TRBV7-8 and TRBJ1-4): GAGVSQSPRYKVAKRGQDVALRCDPISGHVSLFWYQQALGQGPEFLTYFQNEAQLDKSGLPSDRFFAERPEGSVSTLKIQRTQQEDSAVYLCASSSYREEGEKLFFGSGTQLSVL.